Listed here is a single T cell receptor beta chain. Its matching antigen is unknown. The naive CD8 subset, CD45RO-negative cells positively selected for CCR7, excluded terminally differentiated effector memory CD45RA+ cells. Those who donated were healthy HIV-negative adults, with no recent acute infections or vaccinations reported. The V gene lost 6 bases and the J gene lost 1 base, with 13 bases spanning the gap. Germline assignment: CDR1 LGHNT and CDR2 FRNRAP. CDR3 size: 14 residues. The data belong to a study of shared clonotypes between healthy human individuals. Turning to the study itself: A couple of women and a few men aged 18 to 49 made up the donors. Each donor's CD8 memory used one plate, CD8 naive two, each CD4 subset three.

Sequencing used immunoSEQ multiplex PCR; TCRdb keeps in-frame clones, though not all of them. Among millions of clones listed, approximately 94% were seen once. General study findings and limits: Relative to memory subsets, naive subsets generally showed larger estimated richness.

The chain employs TRBV12-5 and TRBJ2-7, with D unresolved. The sequence was obtained from a man aged 18-30 years in good health. Sequenced input: naive CD8+ T cells sorted from blood. The DNA for the CDR3 is TGTGCTAGTGGCCACGAGAGGCTATCCTACGAGCAGTACTTC. Protein product: CASGHERLSYEQYF.